Listed below are T cell receptor beta chains from one sample, sequenced in a study of T cell responses to AZD1222 COVID-19 vaccine. Assay used: immunoSEQ multiplex PCR; TCRdb lists only in-frame clones, some missing. The sample carries 150,000 or so clones, roughly 90% recorded once. The starting material was peripheral blood, obtained on day 0 of AZD1222 vaccination. These receptor sequences come from an adult in good health. The CDR3 runs from the conserved cysteine through the conserved F or W. The order of the fields is clone size, D gene, J gene, V gene, CDR3 DNA, CDR3 protein. The D gene is left open where the match is weak. Clone size is stated in some rows and not others, as once, few, many or a class when expanded.

clone_size: -
d_call: TRBD2
j_call: TRBJ2-7
v_call: TRBV4-3
cdr3_nt: TGCGCCAGCAGCCAAGATGGCGGGAGTTCGTACGAGCAGTACTTC
cdr3_aa: CASSQDGGSSYEQYF

clone_size: -
d_call: -
j_call: TRBJ1-5
v_call: TRBV12-3/TRBV12-4
cdr3_nt: TGTGCCAGCAGTTTAATGGGCCGTCAGCCCCAGCATTTT
cdr3_aa: CASSLMGRQPQHF

clone_size: -
d_call: TRBD2
j_call: TRBJ2-7
v_call: TRBV7-2
cdr3_nt: TGTGCCAGCAGCTGGACGACTAGCGGGGGCTCCTACGAGCAGTACTTC
cdr3_aa: CASSWTTSGGSYEQYF

clone_size: -
d_call: -
j_call: TRBJ1-1
v_call: TRBV11-2
cdr3_nt: TGTGCCAGCAGCCTGGGGGCGGGGAACACTGAAGCTTTCTTT
cdr3_aa: CASSLGAGNTEAFF

clone_size: once
d_call: -
j_call: TRBJ2-5
v_call: TRBV18
cdr3_nt: TGTGCCAGCTCACCGACAGTCCAGTTCCAAGAGACCCAGTACTTC
cdr3_aa: CASSPTVQFQETQYF

clone_size: -
d_call: TRBD1
j_call: TRBJ2-6
v_call: TRBV9
cdr3_nt: TGTGCCAGCAGCCCCCGGACAGGGGGCTCTGGGGCCAACGTCCTGACTTTC
cdr3_aa: CASSPRTGGSGANVLTF

clone_size: -
d_call: -
j_call: TRBJ1-1
v_call: TRBV11-2
cdr3_nt: TGTGCCAGCAGCTTAGTCATCGGTTTCACTGAAGCTTTCTTT
cdr3_aa: CASSLVIGFTEAFF

clone_size: -
d_call: -
j_call: TRBJ2-7
v_call: TRBV5-8
cdr3_nt: TGTGCCAGCAGCCCGCCTTACGAGCAGTACTTC
cdr3_aa: CASSPPYEQYF

clone_size: -
d_call: TRBD2
j_call: TRBJ2-5
v_call: TRBV6-5
cdr3_nt: TGTGCCAGCAGTTACTCGACGGGAGGGCGGGAGACCCAGTACTTC
cdr3_aa: CASSYSTGGRETQYF

clone_size: -
d_call: -
j_call: TRBJ1-5
v_call: TRBV15
cdr3_nt: TGTGCCACCAGCAGAGATCTCCCAGGGGTTCAGCCCCAGCATTTT
cdr3_aa: CATSRDLPGVQPQHF

clone_size: once
d_call: -
j_call: TRBJ1-1
v_call: TRBV10-3
cdr3_nt: TGTGCCATCAGTGAGGGCAGGGGCTCATCTGAAGCTTTCTTT
cdr3_aa: CAISEGRGSSEAFF

clone_size: -
d_call: -
j_call: TRBJ1-1
v_call: TRBV27
cdr3_nt: TGTGCCAGCTGGGTCGTGAACACTGAAGCTTTCTTT
cdr3_aa: CASWVVNTEAFF

clone_size: -
d_call: -
j_call: TRBJ1-6
v_call: TRBV5-1
cdr3_nt: TGCGCCAGCAGCATCGGGAGGAGCTCCTATAATTCACCCCTCCACTTT
cdr3_aa: CASSIGRSSYNSPLHF

clone_size: once
d_call: -
j_call: TRBJ2-7
v_call: TRBV7-8
cdr3_nt: TGTGCCAGCAGCCCAGGGACGGGGCCCCACTACGAGCAGTACTTC
cdr3_aa: CASSPGTGPHYEQYF

clone_size: -
d_call: -
j_call: TRBJ2-7
v_call: TRBV18
cdr3_nt: TGTGCCAGCTCACCGTGGGGGACACCTTCCTACGAGCAGTACTTC
cdr3_aa: CASSPWGTPSYEQYF

clone_size: -
d_call: -
j_call: TRBJ2-7
v_call: TRBV14
cdr3_nt: TGTGCCAGCAGCCAAGATCTTGGAACCTACGAGCAGTACTTC
cdr3_aa: CASSQDLGTYEQYF

clone_size: -
d_call: -
j_call: TRBJ2-7
v_call: TRBV6-5
cdr3_nt: TGTGCCAGCAGTTACCCCCATACACCCTACGAGCAGTACTTC
cdr3_aa: CASSYPHTPYEQYF

clone_size: -
d_call: -
j_call: TRBJ1-2
v_call: TRBV24-1
cdr3_nt: TGTGCCACCAGCCGGGACAAGCGTCCCTATGGCTACACCTTC
cdr3_aa: CATSRDKRPYGYTF

clone_size: -
d_call: TRBD2
j_call: TRBJ2-2
v_call: TRBV6-2/TRBV6-3
cdr3_nt: TGTGCCAGCAGTTACTCAAGGACTAGCGGGGGCCGCAACATATTCCCCGGGGAGCTGTTTTTT
cdr3_aa: CASSYSRTSGGRNIFPGELFF

clone_size: -
d_call: -
j_call: TRBJ1-4
v_call: TRBV5-1
cdr3_nt: TGCGCCAGCAGCTTGGTGGCAGCCGTTACTGAAAAACTGTTTTTT
cdr3_aa: CASSLVAAVTEKLFF

clone_size: -
d_call: TRBD2
j_call: TRBJ2-1
v_call: TRBV29-1
cdr3_nt: TGCAGCGTCGGACTAGCGGGGTACAATGAGCAGTTCTTC
cdr3_aa: CSVGLAGYNEQFF

clone_size: -
d_call: -
j_call: TRBJ2-7
v_call: TRBV6-5
cdr3_nt: TGTGCCAGCTCGTTACTAGGAGGCGAGCAGTACTTC
cdr3_aa: CASSLLGGEQYF

clone_size: once
d_call: -
j_call: TRBJ1-5
v_call: TRBV2
cdr3_nt: TGTGCCAGCAGCGAAAAAGGGGGGGGGAAGCCCCAGCATTTT
cdr3_aa: CASSEKGGGKPQHF

clone_size: -
d_call: -
j_call: TRBJ1-1
v_call: TRBV12-3/TRBV12-4
cdr3_nt: TGTGCCGCGGTCGGGTTCCGAGCTTTCTTT
cdr3_aa: CAAVGFRAFF

clone_size: -
d_call: TRBD1
j_call: TRBJ2-5
v_call: TRBV4-2
cdr3_nt: TGTGCCAGCAGCCAAGGAGACAGGGAAGAGACCCAGTACTTC
cdr3_aa: CASSQGDREETQYF

clone_size: -
d_call: TRBD1
j_call: TRBJ1-5
v_call: TRBV28
cdr3_nt: TGTGCCAGCAGTTTATACGTAGGAGCAGGGGGCTGGCCAAATCAGCCCCAGCATTTT
cdr3_aa: CASSLYVGAGGWPNQPQHF

clone_size: -
d_call: -
j_call: TRBJ1-4
v_call: TRBV28
cdr3_nt: TGTGCCAGCAGTTCGGGGACGGGGTCCCCTAATTTT
cdr3_aa: CASSSGTGSPNF

clone_size: -
d_call: TRBD1
j_call: TRBJ1-4
v_call: TRBV6-5
cdr3_nt: TGTGCCAGCAGTTACTCGGAAGGGGGCGAGTGGAAACTGTTTTTT
cdr3_aa: CASSYSEGGEWKLFF

clone_size: -
d_call: -
j_call: TRBJ1-5
v_call: TRBV10-3
cdr3_nt: TGTGCCACGGCGCTATCAGACGAGTACAATCAGCCCCAGCATTTT
cdr3_aa: CATALSDEYNQPQHF

clone_size: once
d_call: -
j_call: TRBJ2-1
v_call: TRBV12-3/TRBV12-4
cdr3_nt: TGTGCCAGCAGTTTTATGAATGAGCAGTTCTTC
cdr3_aa: CASSFMNEQFF

clone_size: -
d_call: -
j_call: TRBJ1-4
v_call: TRBV7-9
cdr3_nt: TGTGCCACCCCGGGAGGAAGGAATGAAAAACTGTTTTTT
cdr3_aa: CATPGGRNEKLFF

clone_size: -
d_call: -
j_call: TRBJ2-1
v_call: TRBV2
cdr3_nt: TGTGCCAGCAACCCATGGCGGGGTTACGAGCAGTTCTTC
cdr3_aa: CASNPWRGYEQFF

clone_size: -
d_call: -
j_call: TRBJ1-2
v_call: TRBV19
cdr3_nt: TGTGCCAGTAGCCCCGAAGGGCGAAACTATGGCTACACCTTC
cdr3_aa: CASSPEGRNYGYTF

clone_size: -
d_call: -
j_call: TRBJ2-5
v_call: TRBV6-5
cdr3_nt: TGTGCCAGCAGGCATCTCGGGGAAGAGACCCAGTACTTC
cdr3_aa: CASRHLGEETQYF

clone_size: -
d_call: -
j_call: TRBJ1-5
v_call: TRBV6-1
cdr3_nt: TGTGCCAGCAGTGAACGACGGAGCAATCAGCCCCAGCATTTT
cdr3_aa: CASSERRSNQPQHF

clone_size: -
d_call: TRBD2
j_call: TRBJ2-7
v_call: TRBV3-1/TRBV3-2
cdr3_nt: TGTGCCAGCAGCCCACGTGGGACTAGCGGGACCTACGAGCAGTACTTC
cdr3_aa: CASSPRGTSGTYEQYF

clone_size: -
d_call: TRBD1
j_call: TRBJ2-2
v_call: TRBV6-5
cdr3_nt: TGTGCCAGCAGTTACTTAGGGGGCGAGGCCGGGGAGCTGTTTTTT
cdr3_aa: CASSYLGGEAGELFF